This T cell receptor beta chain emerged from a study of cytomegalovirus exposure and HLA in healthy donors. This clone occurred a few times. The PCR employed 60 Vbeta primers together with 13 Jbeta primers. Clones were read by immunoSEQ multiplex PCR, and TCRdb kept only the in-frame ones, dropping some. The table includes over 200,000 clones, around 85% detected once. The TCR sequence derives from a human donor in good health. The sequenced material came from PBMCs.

CDR3 region: CSVRGGTEAFF. The CDR3 bases are TGCAGCGTTAGAGGTGGTACTGAAGCTTTCTTT. The V and J genes are TRBV29-1 and TRBJ1-1; D remains unclear. CDR1 is SQVTM, CDR2 ANQGSEA, per germline. Trimming stripped 5 bases from V and 5 bases from J, with 9 bases between. The CDR3 covers 11 residues.